Shown below are 28 T cell receptor beta chains from a single sample sequenced in a study of blood T cell repertoires in COVID-19. The assay was immunoSEQ multiplex PCR, and TCRdb's table has in-frame clones only and misses some. The sample holds approximately 220,000 clones; around four fifths are singletons and the top ten take 4.8%. Sequenced: PBMCs or T cells enriched from blood (not recorded which). The source of these receptors is a woman between 45 and 60 years old who had been exposed to COVID-19.

This clone has only a few counts. This sequence joins TRBV10-3 and TRBJ2-7; 10 bases map to TRBD2. CDR1 and CDR2 from the germline V gene are ENHRY and SYGVKD. V shed 2 bases, J shed 5 bases, and the junction held 12 bases outside the gene matches. This CDR3 has 17 amino acids. The CDR3 sequence is CAISEPGAAGGPHEQYF. CDR3 nucleotides: TGTGCCATCAGTGAGCCCGGGGCAGCGGGGGGGCCCCACGAGCAGTACTTC.

The rearrangement links TRBV4-1 to TRBJ1-2, with TRBD1 identical over 10 bases. The CDR3 totals 18 residues. V lost 0 bases, J lost 3 bases, and 10 bases stayed unmatched. Germline V gene lookup returns CDR1 MGHRA and CDR2 YSYEKL. Here the CDR3 DNA reads TGCGCCAGCAGCCAAGATTCCTCCGACAGGGGGCGGCACTATGGCTACACCTTC. It encodes CASSQDSSDRGRHYGYTF.

The rearrangement joins TRBV7-8 to TRBJ1-1, with D hard to call. Germline lookup yields CDR1 SGHVS and CDR2 FQNEAQ. The CDR3 is 15 residues long. Trimming removed 1 base at V and 1 base at J, with 10 bases between. The CDR3 DNA reads TGTGCCAGCAGCTTAGTCGAGGGCAGGAACACTGAAGCTTTCTTT. This sequence encodes CASSLVEGRNTEAFF. The complete variable domain, with remaining parts taken from reference TRBV7-8 and TRBJ1-1, reads GAGVSQSPRYKVAKRGQDVALRCDPISGHVSLFWYQQALGQGPEFLTYFQNEAQLDKSGLPSDRFFAERPEGSVSTLKIQRTQQEDSAVYLCASSLVEGRNTEAFFGQGTRLTVV.

This clone came up a few times. The genes are TRBV30 and TRBJ1-6; no clear D. CDR1 and CDR2 from the germline V gene are GTSNPN and SVGIG (reference sequence). With 5 bases removed from V and 8 bases from J, the gap between germline ends came to 13 bases. The length of the CDR3 is 13 residues. The CDR3: CAWAPGLDSPLHF. CDR3 coding DNA: TGTGCCTGGGCCCCGGGTCTTGATTCACCCCTCCACTTT.

Note on this clone: The same CDR3 is also encoded by other DNA sequences in this sample. This chain uses TRBV7-3 with TRBJ1-3; no reliable D call. V was cut by 4 bases and J by 2 bases, with 6 bases left in between. The CDR3 runs to 13 residues. Germline V CDR1 and CDR2: SGHTA, FQGTGA. In nucleotides, the CDR3 is TGTGCCAGCAGCTCGGGAGCTGGAAACACCATATATTTT. Residues: CASSSGAGNTIYF.

Here the CDR3 DNA reads TGTGCCAGCAGCTTAGCCGGACAGATCGCCGGGGAGCTGTTTTTT. It translates to CASSLAGQIAGELFF. This chain uses TRBV7-9 with TRBJ2-2; possible D gene TRBD1, 6 bases. V lost 0 bases and J lost 6, with 11 bases in between. Germline lookup yields CDR1 SEHNR and CDR2 FQNEAQ (reference sequence). CDR3 length equals 15 residues.

This clone was counted once. Here the CDR3 DNA reads TGCAGCGTTGGAGGGACAGGGAGGGCGCGGATCTACGAGCAGTACTTC. Protein sequence: CSVGGTGRARIYEQYF. The chain couples TRBV29-1 to TRBJ2-7, with 9 bases matching TRBD1. The V segment lost 4 bases and the J segment 3 bases; nucleotides outside the gene matches: 13. Germline V gives CDR1 SQVTM, CDR2 ANQGSEA. The CDR3 loop spans 16 amino acids.

This chain joins TRBV9 and TRBJ1-1; D perhaps matches TRBD1 (5 bases). CDR3 length: 17 residues. V lost 0 bases and J lost 3, with 18 bases in between. Germline values: CDR1 SGDLS, CDR2 YYNGEE. CDR3 amino acids: CASSVAPSGLYDTEAFF. As DNA, the CDR3 is TGTGCCAGCAGCGTAGCCCCGTCAGGGTTATACGACACTGAAGCTTTCTTT.

Details on this clone: A much larger clone differs from this one at a single base, so this may be a read error. Other DNA sequences in this specimen translate into the identical CDR3. This sequence joins TRBV5-1 and TRBJ2-3; 8 nucleotides match TRBD1. The CDR3 is 14 amino acids. V was clipped by 4 bases and J by 3 bases; unmatched bases: 4. The V gene's germline CDR1 is SGHRS and CDR2 YFSETQ. The CDR3 DNA reads TGCGCCAGCAGCACCGGACAGGGTACAGATACGCAGTATTTT. It specifies CASSTGQGTDTQYF.

This clone was found a few times. V and J are TRBV3-1 (or the pseudogene TRBV3-2) and TRBJ2-1; 7 bases map to TRBD1. V was clipped by 5 bases and J by 12 bases; unmatched bases: 7. The CDR3 has 12 amino acids. Germline CDR1 reads LGHDT; CDR2 reads YNNKEL (reference sequence). The CDR3 loop is CASSDGQEPQFF. Here the CDR3 DNA reads TGTGCCAGCAGCGACGGACAGGAGCCGCAGTTCTTC.

This rearrangement joins TRBV6-5 to TRBJ1-2; D possibly corresponds to TRBD1 (5 bases). The CDR3 runs to 13 residues. V was shortened by 0 bases and J by 8 bases, with 10 bases between the two germline ends. CDR1 is MNHEY, CDR2 SVGAGI, per germline. CDR3 sequence: CASSYSRGRGYTF. CDR3 bases: TGTGCCAGCAGTTACTCTAGGGGAAGGGGCTACACCTTC.

The gene calls are TRBV7-9 and TRBJ1-4, with 7 bases that match TRBD1. V lost 1 base to trimming and J lost 4 bases; unmatched junction nucleotides: 3. The CDR3 has 15 residues. Germline loops: CDR1 SEHNR, CDR2 FQNEAQ (reference sequence). The CDR3 DNA follows: TGTGCCAGCAGCTTAGGAGACAGGGTTAATGAAAAACTGTTTTTT. Translating gives CASSLGDRVNEKLFF.

This chain uses TRBV5-6 with TRBJ1-5, with D possibly TRBD1 on 6 matching bases. With 7 bases removed from V and 0 bases from J, the gap between germline ends came to 14 bases. CDR1 SGHDT and CDR2 YYEEEE come from the germline V gene. The CDR3 runs to 15 residues. This chain's CDR3 is CASHREQYSNQPQHF. The CDR3 bases are TGTGCCAGCCACAGGGAGCAATATAGCAATCAGCCCCAGCATTTT.

This clone has only one observation. The chain carries TRBV4-3 and TRBJ2-3; 8 nucleotides match TRBD2. The germline CDR1 and CDR2 sequences are LGHNA and YSLEER. The CDR3 runs to 17 residues. Trimming cost V 3 bases and J 4 bases; bases outside gene matches: 12. This CDR3 reads CASSQGSERGRADTQYF. The CDR3 nucleotides are TGCGCCAGCAGCCAGGGGTCCGAGCGGGGGAGAGCAGATACGCAGTATTTT.

CDR3 sequence (DNA): TGTGCCAGCAGCTTAGATCTCGGGGAGGTGAACACTGAAGCTTTCTTT. Translation: CASSLDLGEVNTEAFF. This chain connects TRBV11-2 to TRBJ1-1, with D hard to call. V gave up 0 bases and J gave up 0 bases, with 11 bases separating them. The CDR3 covers 16 residues. In germline, CDR1 is SGHAT, CDR2 FQNNGV.

The genes are TRBV9 and TRBJ1-2; 10 positions agree with TRBD1. The CDR3 has 17 amino acids. With 3 bases clipped from V and 5 bases from J, the junction kept 13 bases outside the gene matches. Germline V gene data show CDR1 as SGDLS and CDR2 as YYNGEE. DNA for the CDR3: TGTGCCAGCAGCGCCGATCCGGACAGGGGGAAAGGATATGGCTACACCTTC. Its protein is CASSADPDRGKGYGYTF.

V and J are TRBV7-8 and TRBJ2-2; 9 nucleotides match TRBD2. The CDR3 extends over 17 amino acids. The germline V gene has CDR1 SGHVS and CDR2 FQNEAQ. V was pared by 2 bases and J by 4 bases, with 8 bases of the junction left unmatched. The CDR3 DNA sequence: TGTGCCAGCAGCTTATTAACAGCGGGGGGAAGCACCGGGGAGCTGTTTTTT. Encoded protein: CASSLLTAGGSTGELFF.

V is TRBV5-4 and J is TRBJ1-1, with TRBD1 identical over 9 bases. This CDR3 spans 16 amino acids. Trimming cost V 4 bases and J 4 bases; bases outside gene matches: 11. In germline, CDR1 is SGHNT, CDR2 YYREEE (reference sequence). CDR3 protein: CASSGPSGTGITEAFF. Written as DNA, the CDR3 is TGTGCCAGCAGCGGTCCCTCCGGGACAGGGATCACTGAAGCTTTCTTT.

The V gene is TRBV5-5, the J gene TRBJ1-2; the D is unclear. Germline V lookup: CDR1 SGHKS, CDR2 YYEKEE (reference sequence). Trimming removed 3 bases at V and 1 base at J, with 4 bases between. The CDR3 has 12 amino acids. As DNA, the CDR3 is TGTGCCAGCAGCTCTTTTAACTATGGCTACACCTTC. Residues: CASSSFNYGYTF.

The J gene is TRBJ1-1, the V gene TRBV12-3 or TRBV12-4; D is ambiguous. Trimming left V 3 bases short and J 5 bases short, with 10 bases between. The CDR3 has 13 amino acids. The CDR3 spells CASSFVEGTEAFF. CDR3 in DNA: TGTGCCAGCAGTTTCGTTGAGGGTACTGAAGCTTTCTTT.

V usage is TRBV12-3 or TRBV12-4 and J usage is TRBJ2-7; D unresolved. V was cut by 3 bases and J by 5 bases, with 8 bases left in between. The CDR3 has 12 amino acids. The CDR3 bases are TGTGCCAGCAGTTTTTTCAGGAACGAGCAGTACTTC. It specifies CASSFFRNEQYF.

The chain links TRBV4-3 to TRBJ2-3; possibly TRBD2 for D (5 bases). The CDR3 extends over 18 amino acids. Trimming pared 3 bases from V and 2 bases from J, leaving 21 bases between. The germline V gene encodes CDR1 LGHNA and CDR2 YSLEER. In DNA form, the CDR3 reads TGCGCCAGCAGCCACGGACTCTCCATTAGCTTTAACACAGATACGCAGTATTTT. This encodes CASSHGLSISFNTDTQYF.

This chain links TRBV25-1 with TRBJ2-1; D is possibly TRBD1 (6 bases). The ends were cut back, 2 bases at V and 8 bases at J, with 16 bases in the middle. Germline lookup yields CDR1 MGHDK and CDR2 SYGVNS. The CDR3 length is 15 residues. The CDR3: CASSEVGDTRDEQFF. CDR3 DNA: TGTGCCAGCAGTGAAGTGGGGGACACCCGGGATGAGCAGTTCTTC.

This clone was seen many times. Within the sample, other DNA sequences also encode this same CDR3. The genes are TRBV11-2 and TRBJ2-7; no clear D. Between the trimmed V and J ends, which lost 1 base and 3 bases, there was a span of 13 bases. Germline CDR1 SGHAT, CDR2 FQNNGV. The CDR3 totals 15 residues. CDR3 sequence (DNA): TGTGCCAGCAGCTTAGCGGCGCCTGAGGACTACGAGCAGTACTTC. Its protein product is CASSLAAPEDYEQYF.

This clone appeared a few times. The chain links TRBV6-2 or TRBV6-3 to TRBJ2-5; D possibly corresponds to TRBD1 (6 bases). Trimming cost V 4 bases and J 2 bases, with 14 bases left between them. Germline V lookup: CDR1 MNHEY, CDR2 SVGEGT. The CDR3 contains 15 residues. The CDR3, as DNA: TGTGCCAGCAGTTCCACCGGGACATATCAAGAGACCCAGTACTTC. Its protein product is CASSSTGTYQETQYF.

The J gene is TRBJ2-7, the V gene TRBV5-1; 8 bases match TRBD1. Germline CDR1 is SGHRS and CDR2 is YFSETQ. Trimming took 0 bases from V and 0 from J; bases not matched to a gene: 2. There are 15 residues in the CDR3. CDR3: CASSLATGDSYEQYF. CDR3 bases: TGCGCCAGCAGCTTGGCGACAGGGGACTCCTACGAGCAGTACTTC.

The genes are TRBV4-3 and TRBJ1-2, with 8 bases aligning to TRBD1. Germline CDR1 LGHNA, CDR2 YSLEER. The CDR3 totals 13 residues. V was pared by 0 bases and J by 8 bases, with 2 bases of the junction left unmatched. This CDR3 reads CASSQDRGRGYTF. CDR3 DNA: TGCGCCAGCAGCCAAGACAGGGGGCGAGGCTACACCTTC.

The V gene is TRBV4-3, the J gene TRBJ1-2; no clear D gene. The CDR3 sequence is 15 residues long. Germline V gene lookup returns CDR1 LGHNA and CDR2 YSLEER. V lost 0 bases to trimming and J lost 13 bases, with 21 bases between them. The chain's CDR3 is CASSQDVSGLDEGTF. The CDR3 DNA reads as TGCGCCAGCAGCCAAGATGTTTCCGGCCTCGACGAGGGCACCTTC.